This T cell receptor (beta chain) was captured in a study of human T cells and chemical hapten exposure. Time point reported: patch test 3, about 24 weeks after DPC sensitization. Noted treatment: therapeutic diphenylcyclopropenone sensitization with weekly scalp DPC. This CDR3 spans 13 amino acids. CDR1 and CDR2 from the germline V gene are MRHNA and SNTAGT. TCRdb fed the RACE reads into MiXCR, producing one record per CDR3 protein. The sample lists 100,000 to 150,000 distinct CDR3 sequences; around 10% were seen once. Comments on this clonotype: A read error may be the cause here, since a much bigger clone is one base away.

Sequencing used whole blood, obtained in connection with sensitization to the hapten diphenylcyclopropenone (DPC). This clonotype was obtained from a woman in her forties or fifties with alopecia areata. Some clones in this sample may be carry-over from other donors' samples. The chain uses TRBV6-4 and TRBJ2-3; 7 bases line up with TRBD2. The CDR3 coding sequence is TGTGTCAGCGGGGACGGCGCAACAGATACGCAGTATTTT. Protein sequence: CVSGDGATDTQYF.